These 8 T cell receptor beta chains were sequenced from one sample in a study of blood T cell repertoires in COVID-19. Repertoires were generated with immunoSEQ multiplex PCR, while TCRdb's copy carries only in-frame clones and drops some. The top ten clones hold more than 2% of a sample with 100,000 to 150,000 clones, roughly 88% of them seen once. Input material: peripheral blood. Receptors were obtained from a man aged 65 to 85 with active COVID-19.

This clone occurred a few times. The chain joins TRBV5-4 to TRBJ2-7; 7 bases are a match to TRBD1. V lost 2 bases to trimming and J lost 4 bases; unmatched junction nucleotides: 6. Germline lookup yields CDR1 SGHNT and CDR2 YYREEE (reference sequence). There are 14 residues in the CDR3. In nucleotides, the CDR3 is TGTGCCAGCAGCTTCCGGGACAGAAAATACGAGCAGTACTTC. This encodes CASSFRDRKYEQYF.

This clone was seen once. The chain has TRBV5-1 and TRBJ1-1; D is possibly TRBD1 (5 bases). There are 15 residues in the CDR3. Germline assignment: CDR1 SGHRS and CDR2 YFSETQ. V was trimmed by 0 bases and J by 2 bases, leaving 11 bases between them. CDR3 sequence: CASSLAGPTNTEAFF. CDR3 coding DNA: TGCGCCAGCAGCTTGGCAGGGCCCACTAACACTGAAGCTTTCTTT.

This sequence joins TRBV7-3 and TRBJ2-3; weak D call: TRBD2 (6 bases). Trimming took off 4 bases at V and 4 bases at J, with 30 bases between the two ends. Germline loops: CDR1 SGHTA, CDR2 FQGTGA. CDR3 length equals 20 residues. The DNA of the CDR3 is TGTGCCAGCAGCTACCAACCGAAGCGCATAAGGGGAGGAGTCGCAGATACGCAGTATTTT. This translates into CASSYQPKRIRGGVADTQYF.

The chain joins TRBV27 to TRBJ1-2; TRBD1 matches 8 bases. V shed 4 bases, J shed 3 bases, and the junction held 7 bases outside the gene matches. The CDR3 runs 15 residues. Looked up from germline, CDR1 is MNHEY and CDR2 is SMNVEV (reference sequence). Here the CDR3 DNA reads TGTGCCAGCAGTTCCCCGGCAGGGGGCGACTATGGCTACACCTTC. This gives the protein CASSSPAGGDYGYTF.

In this sample, this clone turned up once. The genes are TRBV6-5 and TRBJ2-7; 7 bases map to TRBD1. There are 13 residues in the CDR3. Germline V gene data show CDR1 as MNHEY and CDR2 as SVGAGI. Trimming cost V 6 bases and J 3 bases; bases outside gene matches: 5. CDR3 sequence: CASRGTDLYEQYF. DNA for the CDR3: TGTGCCAGCAGGGGGACAGACCTCTACGAGCAGTACTTC.

The chain links TRBV24-1 to TRBJ2-5; maybe TRBD1 (6 bases). CDR1 is KGHDR, CDR2 SFDVKD, per germline. Deletions cut 9 bases from V and 5 bases from J, with 18 bases between. The CDR3 is made up of 14 amino acids. The CDR3 bases are TGTGCCACCCAAGACAGGAGCCGAGGGGAGACCCAGTACTTC. Protein product: CATQDRSRGETQYF.

The chain uses TRBV9 and TRBJ2-2, with TRBD2 identical over 10 bases. The CDR3 is made up of 16 amino acids. V was clipped by 0 bases and J by 7 bases; unmatched bases: 6. The germline V gene encodes CDR1 SGDLS and CDR2 YYNGEE. This chain's CDR3 is CASSVEAGGPVGELFF. The CDR3 DNA is TGTGCCAGCAGCGTAGAAGCGGGAGGGCCGGTCGGGGAGCTGTTTTTT.

The chain is built from TRBV11-3 and TRBJ2-3; 12 bases match TRBD2. CDR3 length: 15 amino acids. From germline, CDR1 is SGHNT and CDR2 YENEEA. V shed 0 bases, J shed 6 bases, and the junction held 1 base outside the gene matches. In DNA form, the CDR3 reads TGTGCCAGCAGCTTAGAAGGGACTAGCGGGGATACGCAGTATTTT. It specifies CASSLEGTSGDTQYF.